This T cell receptor beta chain was retrieved from a study of cytomegalovirus exposure and HLA in healthy donors. Study overall: Within an early data release were about 85 million unique TCRs drawn from HLA-typed donors.

Remarks on this clone: Its antigen is not known.

With 60 Vbeta and 13 Jbeta primers, the PCR was carried out. The repertoire was sequenced with immunoSEQ multiplex PCR; TCRdb's copy has only in-frame clones and lacks some. The sample lists about 160,000 clones, more than 65% occurring once. This CDR3 has 15 residues. Germline CDR1 is MNHEY and CDR2 is SVGAGI. V lost 1 base, J lost 5 bases, and 6 bases stayed unmatched. Points from the study as a whole: According to a later analysis, donors in an Asian-associated ancestry cluster reportedly had fewer N-insertions than the roughly 640-donor mean. It has been reported that TCR beta sequences accurately predicted the HLA-A and HLA-B alleles of most subjects.

It was healthy bone marrow donors who served as donors. This clonotype was obtained from a man aged 45-65 years in good health and CMV-seropositive. The sample taken for sequencing was PBMCs. The chain combines TRBV6-5 with TRBJ2-3; TRBD1 matches 7 bases. The CDR3 sequence is CASSYYRGARDTQYF. The DNA of the CDR3 is TGTGCCAGCAGTTACTACAGGGGAGCAAGAGATACGCAGTATTTT.